The clone carrying this TCR beta chain has more than one count but fewer than ten. Its antigen remains unidentified. In the same sample, other DNA sequences code for this CDR3. This PCR relied on a set of 60 Vbeta primers and 13 Jbeta primers. Assay used: immunoSEQ multiplex PCR; TCRdb lists only in-frame clones, some missing. Counted here are 110,000 to 150,000 clones, 80% occurring once; the ten biggest clones make up 5% to 5.5%. The data are from a study of cytomegalovirus exposure and HLA in healthy donors. General observations from the study: Associated with HLA alleles at 0.05 false discovery rate in a later analysis were 16,951 TCR beta sequences. Reports credit the classifier with highly specific, highly sensitive diagnosis of cytomegalovirus status.

CDR1 and CDR2 (germline): SGHTA, FQGNSA. The CDR3 spans 16 residues. The trim removed 4 bases at V and 2 bases at J, leaving 5 bases unmatched. The sample consisted of PBMCs. This TCR came from a male donor in good health and CMV-seronegative. J is TRBJ2-1 and V is TRBV7-2; 10 bases are shared with TRBD2. This CDR3 is CASSSIAGGTYNEQFF. As DNA, the CDR3 is TGTGCCAGCAGCTCAATAGCGGGGGGCACCTACAATGAGCAGTTCTTC.